One and the same sample provided the 19 T cell receptor beta chains below, sequenced in a study of T cells in Graves' hyperthyroidism and ophthalmopathy. Regions amplified from RNA transcripts were the TCR beta CDR3 regions. TCR CDR3 regions were first amplified by RT-PCR with HTBI primers. TCRdb passed the multiplex PCR reads through MiXCR, listing each CDR3 protein once. The table records a few hundred thousand distinct CDR3 sequences, roughly 18% of them present only once. Material: blood. These receptors were taken from a woman younger than 30 with Graves' ophthalmopathy.

This clonotype was counted many times. The chain combines TRBV7-2 with TRBJ1-5; 8 positions agree with TRBD1. The germline CDR1 and CDR2 sequences are SGHTA and FQGNSA. The CDR3 is made up of 15 amino acids. J was trimmed by 2 bases and V by 5 bases; bases with no gene match: 5. CDR3 nucleotides: TGTGCCAGCAGCCTCAAGACAGGGGGCAATCAGCCCCAGCATTTT. Its protein is CASSLKTGGNQPQHF.

This rearrangement joins TRBV10-2 to TRBJ2-1; D possibly matches TRBD1 or TRBD2 (5 bases each). Looked up from germline, CDR1 is WSHSY and CDR2 is SAAADI. V lost 8 bases and J lost 6, with 17 bases in between. This CDR3 region has 14 residues. This CDR3 is CASAGTEPPNEQFF. The CDR3 DNA follows: TGCGCCAGCGCCGGGACGGAGCCGCCCAATGAGCAGTTCTTC.

The chain employs TRBV27 and TRBJ2-7, with 7 bases lining up with TRBD2. The germline CDR1 and CDR2 sequences are MNHEY and SMNVEV (reference sequence). The CDR3 loop spans 14 amino acids. J was trimmed by 4 bases and V by 10 bases; bases with no gene match: 13. The CDR3 coding sequence is TGTGCCAACGCGCCTCTAGCGGACAAATACGAGCAGTACTTC. It is translated as CANAPLADKYEQYF.

A few counts support this clonotype. The chain combines TRBV2 with TRBJ2-1, with a weak D call TRBD1 (6 bases). V gave up 1 base and J gave up 3 bases, with 10 bases separating them. CDR1 SNHLY and CDR2 FYNNEI come from the germline V gene. CDR3 length: 15 residues. DNA of the CDR3: TGTGCCAGCAGTGAAGACCAGGGGAACTACAATGAGCAGTTCTTC. The encoded protein is CASSEDQGNYNEQFF. The complete variable domain, with remaining parts taken from reference TRBV2 and TRBJ2-1, reads EPEVTQTPSHQVTQMGQEVILRCVPISNHLYFYWYRQILGQKVEFLVSFYNNEISEKSEIFDDQFSVERPDGSNFTLKIRSTKLEDSAMYFCASSEDQGNYNEQFFGPGTRLTVL.

The gene calls are TRBV10-2 and TRBJ2-1; TRBD2 aligns across 11 bases. CDR1 WSHSY and CDR2 SAAADI come from the germline V gene. The trim removed 2 bases at V and 3 bases at J, leaving 3 bases unmatched. The CDR3 length is 16 residues. This chain's CDR3 is CASSEGGTSGYNEQFF. The CDR3 coding sequence is TGCGCCAGCAGTGAGGGAGGGACTAGCGGCTACAATGAGCAGTTCTTC.

This clonotype was found many times. This chain links TRBV12-3 or TRBV12-4 with TRBJ2-3; the match to TRBD1 covers 7 bases. The CDR3 is 14 residues long. Unmatched junction bases numbered 4, after V lost 3 bases and J lost 4 bases. This CDR3 is CASSLGQIPDTQYF. CDR3 coding DNA: TGTGCCAGCAGTTTGGGACAGATCCCAGATACGCAGTATTTT.

This clonotype came up many times. The CDR3 loop is CSATLRGDEQYF. The DNA of the CDR3 is TGCAGTGCTACCCTTAGGGGGGACGAGCAGTACTTC. The gene calls are TRBV20-1 and TRBJ2-7; tentatively, D is TRBD1 or TRBD2 (6 bases each). With 4 bases removed from V and 5 bases from J, the gap between germline ends came to 12 bases. Germline loops: CDR1 DFQATT, CDR2 SNEGSKA (reference sequence). CDR3 length: 12 amino acids.

This chain links TRBV29-1 with TRBJ2-1; 7 bases align to TRBD2. The CDR3 covers 14 residues. V gave up 0 bases and J gave up 6 bases; unmatched junction bases: 5. The germline gives CDR1 SQVTM, CDR2 ANQGSEA. Written as DNA, the CDR3 is TGCAGCGTTGAAGATCTTGGGGGGGGCAATGAGCAGTTCTTC. Protein: CSVEDLGGGNEQFF.

This clonotype showed up many times. The genes are TRBV5-1 and TRBJ2-7; D is tentatively TRBD1 or TRBD2 (5 bases each). In germline, CDR1 is SGHRS, CDR2 YFSETQ. The CDR3 contains 16 residues. With 0 bases removed from V and 1 base from J, the gap between germline ends came to 14 bases. Here the CDR3 reads CASSLEPGPQSYEQYF. The CDR3 DNA reads TGCGCCAGCAGCTTGGAGCCGGGACCTCAATCCTACGAGCAGTACTTC.

V and J are TRBV9 and TRBJ1-1, with TRBD1 as a possible D gene (6 bases). The CDR3 loop spans 15 amino acids. V was trimmed by 4 bases and J by 0 bases, leaving 13 bases between them. Germline V gives CDR1 SGDLS, CDR2 YYNGEE. The CDR3 region is CASSPRTEMNTEAFF. The DNA of the CDR3 is TGTGCCAGCAGCCCCCGGACAGAGATGAACACTGAAGCTTTCTTT.

The J gene is TRBJ1-2, the V gene TRBV6-1, with a possible D match to TRBD1 (5 bases). Trimming took off 6 bases at V and 4 bases at J, with 15 bases between the two ends. This CDR3 is 14 amino acids long. The germline CDR1 and CDR2 sequences are MNHNS and SASEGT. The CDR3 protein is CASSPLKQGYGYTF. The DNA for the CDR3 is TGTGCCAGCAGCCCCCTGAAGCAGGGCTATGGCTACACCTTC.

This clonotype was seen ten or more times. This rearrangement joins TRBV29-1 to TRBJ2-1, with 12 bases matching TRBD2. The J segment lost 0 bases and the V segment lost 2 bases, leaving 11 bases of the junction unmatched. From germline, CDR1 is SQVTM and CDR2 ANQGSEA. This CDR3 comprises 19 residues. The chain's CDR3 is CSVEPRLAGAGSSYNEQFF. DNA of the CDR3: TGCAGCGTTGAACCCCGACTAGCGGGGGCGGGTAGCTCCTACAATGAGCAGTTCTTC.

This clonotype was detected ten times or more. The genes are TRBV20-1 and TRBJ2-1; 10 bases fit TRBD2. The germline V gene has CDR1 DFQATT and CDR2 SNEGSKA (reference sequence). Losses at the gene ends were 6 bases for V and 2 bases for J; bases not matched to a gene: 16. This CDR3 contains 18 residues. CDR3 DNA sequence: TGCAGTGCCTTGGGAGGGGCTTCGCTAGCGGGAGCCTACAATGAGCAGTTCTTC. It yields the protein CSALGGASLAGAYNEQFF.

The table lists this clonotype with a few counts. The chain combines TRBV27 with TRBJ1-5, with a tentative D call TRBD1 (5 bases). Germline V CDR1 and CDR2: MNHEY, SMNVEV (reference sequence). The CDR3 sequence is 15 residues long. Between the trimmed V and J ends, which lost 0 bases and 6 bases, there was a span of 12 bases. In nucleotides, the CDR3 is TGTGCCAGCAGTTTATCGGGGGGGTTTAGTCAGCCCCAGCATTTT. It codes for CASSLSGGFSQPQHF.

This clonotype was detected many times. The chain employs TRBV11-2 and TRBJ2-7, with 8 bases matching TRBD1. Germline trimming cut 5 bases from V and 5 bases from J; bases unmatched to any gene: 11. This CDR3 is 15 amino acids long. CDR1 is SGHAT and CDR2 is FQNNGV in the germline V gene. In DNA form, the CDR3 reads TGTGCCAGCAGCCTGCGGACAGGGACGGCCGACGAGCAGTACTTC. Its protein product is CASSLRTGTADEQYF.

The chain uses TRBV19 and TRBJ2-2; TRBD1 agrees at 9 bases. Germline V lookup: CDR1 LNHDA, CDR2 SQIVND (reference sequence). The CDR3 totals 15 residues. Unmatched junction bases numbered 9, after V lost 7 bases and J lost 6 bases. Written as DNA, the CDR3 is TGTGCCAGTATCCCTAACGACAGGGGGGCCGGGGAGCTGTTTTTT. It is translated as CASIPNDRGAGELFF.

This clonotype occurred many times. The rearrangement links TRBV24-1 to TRBJ2-5; 14 bases fit TRBD2. The CDR3 runs 17 residues. Trimming cost V 3 bases and J 4 bases; bases outside gene matches: 6. The germline V gene encodes CDR1 KGHDR and CDR2 SFDVKD. The CDR3 DNA reads as TGTGCCACCAGTGATAACGGACTAGCGGGGGGCGGAGAGACCCAGTACTTC. Translating gives CATSDNGLAGGGETQYF.

This clonotype was counted only a few times. This chain connects TRBV9 to TRBJ2-1; 10 nucleotides match TRBD2. Trimming removed 4 bases from V and 0 bases from J; junction bases left unmatched: 7. Germline lookup yields CDR1 SGDLS and CDR2 YYNGEE. The CDR3 runs to 17 residues. The CDR3 reads CASSPRTSGHSYNEQFF. The CDR3 DNA reads TGTGCCAGCAGCCCCCGGACTAGCGGCCACTCCTACAATGAGCAGTTCTTC.

This clonotype was counted a few times. DNA for the CDR3: TGTGCCAGTTCGACAGGGGATGGCAATCAGCCCCAGCATTTT. Translation: CASSTGDGNQPQHF. V is TRBV19 and J is TRBJ1-5; TRBD1 matches 8 bases. Germline V lookup: CDR1 LNHDA, CDR2 SQIVND (reference sequence). The V segment lost 8 bases and the J segment 2 bases; nucleotides outside the gene matches: 5. This CDR3 is built from 14 residues. Looking up the rest from reference TRBV19 and TRBJ1-5 gives the full variable domain: DGGITQSPKYLFRKEGQNVTLSCEQNLNHDAMYWYRQDPGQGLRLIYYSQIVNDFQKGDIAEGYSVSREKKESFPLTVTSAQKNPTAFYLCASSTGDGNQPQHFGDGTRLSIL.